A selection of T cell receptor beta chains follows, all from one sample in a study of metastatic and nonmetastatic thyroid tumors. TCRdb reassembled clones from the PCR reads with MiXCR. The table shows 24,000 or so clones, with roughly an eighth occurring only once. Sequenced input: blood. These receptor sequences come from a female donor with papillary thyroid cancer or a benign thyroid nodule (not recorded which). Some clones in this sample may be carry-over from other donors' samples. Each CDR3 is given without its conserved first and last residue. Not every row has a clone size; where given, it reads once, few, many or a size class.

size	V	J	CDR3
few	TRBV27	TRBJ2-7	ASGPLGSPSYEQY
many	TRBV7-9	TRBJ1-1	ASSLDLVEAF
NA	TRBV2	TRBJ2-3	ASRGQETSTDTQY
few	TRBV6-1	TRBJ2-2	ASYETGYSTGELF
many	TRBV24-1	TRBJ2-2	ATRVDTGELF
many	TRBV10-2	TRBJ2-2	ASRQFANTGELF
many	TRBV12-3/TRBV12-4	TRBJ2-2	ASSLNGPNTGELF
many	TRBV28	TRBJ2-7	ASSVSGRSLYEQY
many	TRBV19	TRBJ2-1	ASSILGLNEQF
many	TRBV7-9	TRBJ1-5	AISQQGFNQPQH
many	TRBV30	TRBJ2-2	AWDSRNTGELF
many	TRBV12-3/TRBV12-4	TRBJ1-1	ASRPTGGAWPEAF
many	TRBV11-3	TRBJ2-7	ASSFDNYEQY
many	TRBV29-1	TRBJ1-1	SGRGLGTEAF
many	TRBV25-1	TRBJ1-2	ASSENLQDRDNYGYT
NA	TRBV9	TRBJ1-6	ASSVDNSPLH
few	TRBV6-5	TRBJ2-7	ASSFGTEGYEQY
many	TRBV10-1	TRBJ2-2	ASSQQGSGELF
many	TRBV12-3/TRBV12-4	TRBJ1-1	ASSSIPTEAF
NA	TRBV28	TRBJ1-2	ASSLSGALNNYGYT
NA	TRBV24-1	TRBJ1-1	ATSDWGLGEAF
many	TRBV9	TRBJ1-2	ASSPRRAGGYTYGYT
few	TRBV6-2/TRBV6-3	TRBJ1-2	ASSYGFANYGYT
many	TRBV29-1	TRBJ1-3	SALGVSSNTIY
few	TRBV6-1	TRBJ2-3	ASSEGGVPSDTQY
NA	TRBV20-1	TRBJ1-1	SALLRGQGDTEAF
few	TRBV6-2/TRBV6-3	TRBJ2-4	ASIYGTDKNIQY
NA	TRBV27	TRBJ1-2	ASRLGQRFRYT
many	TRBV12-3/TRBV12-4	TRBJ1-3	ASSRLSGNTIY
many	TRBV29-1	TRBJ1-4	SVVGAGMTNEKLF
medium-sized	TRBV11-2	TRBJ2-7	ASSSNHHEQY
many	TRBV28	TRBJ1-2	ASSLQGQGWGDYGYT
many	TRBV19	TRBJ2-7	ASSRAGAYEQY
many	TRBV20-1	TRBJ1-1	SASHTEAF
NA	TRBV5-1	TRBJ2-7	ASSPGLAGLGGEQY
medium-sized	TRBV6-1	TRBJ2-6	ASSSAGVPGANVLT
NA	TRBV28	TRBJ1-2	ASRSQGAWARGYT
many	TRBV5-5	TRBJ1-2	ASSLVGRVDYGYT